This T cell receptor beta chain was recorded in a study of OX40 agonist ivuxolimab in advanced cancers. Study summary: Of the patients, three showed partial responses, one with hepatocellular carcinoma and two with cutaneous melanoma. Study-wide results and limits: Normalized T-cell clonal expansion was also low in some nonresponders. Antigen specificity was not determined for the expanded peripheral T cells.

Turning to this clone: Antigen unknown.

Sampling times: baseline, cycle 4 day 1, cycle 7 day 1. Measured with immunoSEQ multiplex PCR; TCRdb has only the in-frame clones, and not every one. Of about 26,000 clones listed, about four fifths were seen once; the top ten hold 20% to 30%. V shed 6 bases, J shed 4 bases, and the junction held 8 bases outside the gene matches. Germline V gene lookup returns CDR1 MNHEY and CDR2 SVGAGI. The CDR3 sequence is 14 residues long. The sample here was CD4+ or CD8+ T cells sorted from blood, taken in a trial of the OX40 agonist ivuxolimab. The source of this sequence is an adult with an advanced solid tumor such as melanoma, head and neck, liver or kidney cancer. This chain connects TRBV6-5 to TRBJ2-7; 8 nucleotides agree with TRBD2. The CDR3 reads CASRTREGRYEQYF. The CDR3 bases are TGTGCCAGCAGAACACGGGAGGGCCGTTACGAGCAGTACTTC.